This entry is about one T cell receptor beta chain. Per the original data handling: Nucleated cell number was recorded as an estimate derived from reference gene primer amplification. Here immunoSEQ multiplex PCR was the method, and the copy in TCRdb shows in-frame clones only, minus some. V and J calls and clone size are those listed in that table; D and trimming were worked out from the DNA. This table has about 280,000 clones, about 85% appearing once. Enrolled through a virtual design, the participants were between roughly 18 and 100 years of age and came from under 30 US areas. This record belongs to a study of blood T cell repertoires in COVID-19. Sample: PBMCs or T cells enriched from blood (not recorded which). This clonotype was sampled from a woman between 45 and 60 years old who had recovered from COVID-19.

The chain's CDR3 is CASSYPSGRREQYF. CDR3 DNA: TGTGCCAGCAGTTACCCTAGCGGGAGGCGAGAGCAGTACTTC. V usage is TRBV6-2 or TRBV6-3 and J usage is TRBJ2-7; 11 bases are a match to TRBD2. Germline CDR1 reads MNHEY; CDR2 reads SVGEGT. After removal of 2 bases from V and 7 bases from J, the junction contained 4 bases not matched to a gene. The CDR3 extends over 14 amino acids.